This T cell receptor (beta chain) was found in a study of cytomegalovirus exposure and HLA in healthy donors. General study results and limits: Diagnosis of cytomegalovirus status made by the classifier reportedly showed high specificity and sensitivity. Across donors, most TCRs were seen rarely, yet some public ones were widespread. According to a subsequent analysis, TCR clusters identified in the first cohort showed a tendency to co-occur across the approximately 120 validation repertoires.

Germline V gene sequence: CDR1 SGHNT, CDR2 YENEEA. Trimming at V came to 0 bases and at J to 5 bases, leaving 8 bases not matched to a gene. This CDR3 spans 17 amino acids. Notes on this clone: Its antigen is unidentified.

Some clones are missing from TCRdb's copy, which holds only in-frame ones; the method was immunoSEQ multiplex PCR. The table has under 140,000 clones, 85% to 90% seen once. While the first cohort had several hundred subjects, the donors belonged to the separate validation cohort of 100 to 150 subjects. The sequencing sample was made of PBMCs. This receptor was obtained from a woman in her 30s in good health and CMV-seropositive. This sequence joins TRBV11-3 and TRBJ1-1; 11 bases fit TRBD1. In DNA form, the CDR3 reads TGTGCCAGCAGCTTAGAGGATCGGGACAGGGGGTGGACTGAAGCTTTCTTT. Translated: CASSLEDRDRGWTEAFF.